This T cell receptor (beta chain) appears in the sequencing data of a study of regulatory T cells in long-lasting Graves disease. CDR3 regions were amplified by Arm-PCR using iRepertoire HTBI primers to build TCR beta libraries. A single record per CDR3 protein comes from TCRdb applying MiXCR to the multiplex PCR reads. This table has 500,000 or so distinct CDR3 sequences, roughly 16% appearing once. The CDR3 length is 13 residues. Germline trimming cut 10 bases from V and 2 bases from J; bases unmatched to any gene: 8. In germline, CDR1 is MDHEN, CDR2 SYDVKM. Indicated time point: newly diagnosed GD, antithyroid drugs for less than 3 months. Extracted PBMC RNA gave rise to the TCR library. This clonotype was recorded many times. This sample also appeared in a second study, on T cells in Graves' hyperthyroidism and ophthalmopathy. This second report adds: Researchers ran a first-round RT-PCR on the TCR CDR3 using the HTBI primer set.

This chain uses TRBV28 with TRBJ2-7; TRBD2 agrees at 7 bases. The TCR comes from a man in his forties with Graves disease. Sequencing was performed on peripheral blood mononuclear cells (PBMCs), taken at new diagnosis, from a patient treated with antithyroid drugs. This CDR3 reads CATPGEGPYEQYF. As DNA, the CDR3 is TGTGCCACCCCTGGGGAGGGTCCCTACGAGCAGTACTTC.